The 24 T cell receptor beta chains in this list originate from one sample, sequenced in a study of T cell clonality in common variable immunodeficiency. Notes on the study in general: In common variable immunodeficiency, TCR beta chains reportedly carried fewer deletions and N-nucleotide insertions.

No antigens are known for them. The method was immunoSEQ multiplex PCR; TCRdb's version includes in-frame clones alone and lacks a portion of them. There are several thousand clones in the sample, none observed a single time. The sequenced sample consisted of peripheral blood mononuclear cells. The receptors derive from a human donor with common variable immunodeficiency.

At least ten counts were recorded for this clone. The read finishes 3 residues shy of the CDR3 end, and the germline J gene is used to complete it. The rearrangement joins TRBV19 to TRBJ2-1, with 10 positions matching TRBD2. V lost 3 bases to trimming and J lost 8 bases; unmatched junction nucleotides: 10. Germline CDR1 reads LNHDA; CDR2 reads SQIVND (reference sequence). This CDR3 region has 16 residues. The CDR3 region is CASSIDSASGSYEQFF. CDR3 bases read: TGTGCCAGTAGTATCGACTCGGCTAGCGGGAGCTATGAG.

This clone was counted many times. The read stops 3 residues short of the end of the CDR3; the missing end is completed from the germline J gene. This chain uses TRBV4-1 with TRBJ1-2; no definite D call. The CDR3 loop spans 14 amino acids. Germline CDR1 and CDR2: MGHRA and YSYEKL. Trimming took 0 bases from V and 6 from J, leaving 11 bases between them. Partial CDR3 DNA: TGCGCCAGCAGCCAAGAGCCCTGGCGGAATGGC. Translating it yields CASSQEPWRNG. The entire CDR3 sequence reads CASSQEPWRNGYTF.

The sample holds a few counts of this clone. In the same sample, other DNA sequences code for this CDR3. The DNA read from the CDR3 is TGCAGTGTACGAACTTTGCAGGGGAGGGAA. This codes for CSVRTLQGRE. The full CDR3 protein is CSVRTLQGREAFF. The J gene is TRBJ1-1, the V gene TRBV20-1; D possibly corresponds to TRBD1 (6 bases). The read is 3 residues too short to cover the CDR3 end, so that end is filled in from the germline J gene. This CDR3 has 13 residues. Germline lookup yields CDR1 DFQATT and CDR2 SNEGSKA (reference sequence).

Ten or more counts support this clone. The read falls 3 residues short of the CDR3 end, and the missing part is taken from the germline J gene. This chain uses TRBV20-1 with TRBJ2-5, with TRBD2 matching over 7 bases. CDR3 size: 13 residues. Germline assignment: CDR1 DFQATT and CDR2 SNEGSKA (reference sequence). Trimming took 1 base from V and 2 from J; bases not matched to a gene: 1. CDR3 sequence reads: CSARASGQETQYF. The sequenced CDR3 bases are TGCAGTGCTAGAGCTAGCGGACAAGAGACC.

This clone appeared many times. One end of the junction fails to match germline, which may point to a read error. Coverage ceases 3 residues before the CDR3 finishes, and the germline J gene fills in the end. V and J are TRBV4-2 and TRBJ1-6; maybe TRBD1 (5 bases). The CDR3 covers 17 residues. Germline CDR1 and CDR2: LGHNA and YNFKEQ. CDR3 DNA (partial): TGCGCCAGCAGCTCAAGTGGGGGGAGCTCCTATAATTCACCC. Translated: CASSSSGGSSYNSP. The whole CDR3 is CASSSSGGSSYNSPLHF.

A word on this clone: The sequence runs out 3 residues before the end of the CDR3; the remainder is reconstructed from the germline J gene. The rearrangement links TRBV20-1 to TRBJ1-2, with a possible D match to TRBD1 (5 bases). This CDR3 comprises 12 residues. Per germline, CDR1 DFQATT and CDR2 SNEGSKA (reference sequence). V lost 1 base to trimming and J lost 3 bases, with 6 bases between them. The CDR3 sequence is CSARARDYGYTF. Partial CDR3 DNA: TGCAGTGCTAGAGCCAGGGACTATGGC.

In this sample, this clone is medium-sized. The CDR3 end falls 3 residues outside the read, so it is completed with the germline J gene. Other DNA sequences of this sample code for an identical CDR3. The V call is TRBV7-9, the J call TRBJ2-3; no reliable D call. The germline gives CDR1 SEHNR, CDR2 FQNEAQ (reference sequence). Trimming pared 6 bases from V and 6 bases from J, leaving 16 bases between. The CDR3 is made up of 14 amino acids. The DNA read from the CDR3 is TGTGCCAGCAGTGTAGAAGGGTCGAGGGATACG. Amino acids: CASSVEGSRDT. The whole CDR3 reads CASSVEGSRDTQYF. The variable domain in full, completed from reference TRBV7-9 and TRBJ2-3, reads DTGVSQNPRHKITKRGQNVTFRCDPISEHNRLYWYRQTLGQGPEFLTYFQNEAQLEKSRLLSDRFSAERPKGSFSTLEIQRTEQGDSAMYLCASSVEGSRDTQYFGPGTRLTVL.

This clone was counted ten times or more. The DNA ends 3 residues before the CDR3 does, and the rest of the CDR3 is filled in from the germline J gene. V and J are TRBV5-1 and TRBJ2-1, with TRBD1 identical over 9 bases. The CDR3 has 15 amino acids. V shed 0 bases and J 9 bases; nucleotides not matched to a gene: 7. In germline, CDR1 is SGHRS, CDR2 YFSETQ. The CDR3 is CASSLGDRGWGEQFF. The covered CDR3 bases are TGCGCCAGCAGCTTGGGAGACAGGGGGTGGGGTGAG.

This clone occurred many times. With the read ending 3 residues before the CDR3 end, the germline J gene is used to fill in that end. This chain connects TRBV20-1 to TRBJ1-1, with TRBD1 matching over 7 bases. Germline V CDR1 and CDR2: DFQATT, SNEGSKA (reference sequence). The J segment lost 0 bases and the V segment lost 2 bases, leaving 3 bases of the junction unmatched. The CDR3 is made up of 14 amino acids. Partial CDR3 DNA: TGCAGTGCTAGAAGAGGGACAGTGAACACTGAA. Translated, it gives CSARRGTVNTE. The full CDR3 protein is CSARRGTVNTEAFF.

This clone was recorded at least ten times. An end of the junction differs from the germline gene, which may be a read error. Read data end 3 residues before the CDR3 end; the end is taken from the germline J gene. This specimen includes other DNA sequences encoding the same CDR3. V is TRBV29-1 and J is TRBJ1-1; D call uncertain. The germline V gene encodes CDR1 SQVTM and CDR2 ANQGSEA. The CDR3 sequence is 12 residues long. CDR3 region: CSVVRVGTEAFF. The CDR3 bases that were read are TGCAGCGTCGTCCGGGTCGGCACTGAG.

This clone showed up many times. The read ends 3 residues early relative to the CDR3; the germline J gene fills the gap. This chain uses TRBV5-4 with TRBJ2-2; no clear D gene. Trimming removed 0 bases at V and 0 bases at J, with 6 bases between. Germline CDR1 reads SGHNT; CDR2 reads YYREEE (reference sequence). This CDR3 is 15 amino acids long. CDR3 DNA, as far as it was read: TGTGCCAGCAGCTTGGTAGCCTCGAACACCGGGGAG. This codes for CASSLVASNTGE. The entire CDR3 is CASSLVASNTGELFF.

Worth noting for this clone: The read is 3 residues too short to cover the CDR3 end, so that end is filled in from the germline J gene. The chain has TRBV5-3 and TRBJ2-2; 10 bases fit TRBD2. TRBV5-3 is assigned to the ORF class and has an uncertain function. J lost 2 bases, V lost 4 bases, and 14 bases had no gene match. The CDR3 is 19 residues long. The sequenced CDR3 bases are TGTGCCAGAAGCATTAGCGGGAGGCCCGGGTTTACTAACACCGGGGAG. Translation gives CARSISGRPGFTNTGE. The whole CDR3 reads CARSISGRPGFTNTGELFF.

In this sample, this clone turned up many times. The chain's CDR3 is CASSLFSGVARAGYNEQFF. The sequenced part of the CDR3 DNA is TGTGCCAGCAGTTTATTCTCCGGGGTAGCGAGGGCGGGTTACAATGAG. This chain links TRBV28 with TRBJ2-1, with D possibly being TRBD2 (5 bases). The read halts 3 residues ahead of the CDR3 end, with the missing end drawn from the germline J gene. The CDR3 runs to 19 residues. In germline, CDR1 is MDHEN, CDR2 SYDVKM. The germline V and J ends were trimmed by 1 base and 4 bases, with 23 bases remaining between them. Based on the CDR3 plus reference TRBV28 and TRBJ2-1, the full variable domain is DVKVTQSSRYLVKRTGEKVFLECVQDMDHENMFWYRQDPGLGLRLIYFSYDVKMKEKGDIPEGYSVSREKKERFSLILESASTNQTSMYLCASSLFSGVARAGYNEQFFGPGTRLTVL.

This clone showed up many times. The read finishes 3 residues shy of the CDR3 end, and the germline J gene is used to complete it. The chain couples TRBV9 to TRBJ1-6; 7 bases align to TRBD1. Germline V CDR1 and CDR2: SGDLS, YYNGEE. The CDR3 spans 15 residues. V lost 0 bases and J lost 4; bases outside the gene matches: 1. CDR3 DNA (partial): TGTGCCAGCAGCGTAGGGGACAGATATAATTCACCC. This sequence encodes CASSVGDRYNSP. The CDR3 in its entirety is CASSVGDRYNSPLHF.

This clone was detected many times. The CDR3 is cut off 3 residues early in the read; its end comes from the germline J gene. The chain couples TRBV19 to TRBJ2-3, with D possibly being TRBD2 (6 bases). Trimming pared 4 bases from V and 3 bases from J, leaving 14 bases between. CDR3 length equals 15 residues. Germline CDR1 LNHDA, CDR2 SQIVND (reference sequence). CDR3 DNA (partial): TGTGCCAGTAGTAATTCCGGGGGACTTACAGATACG. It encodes CASSNSGGLTDT. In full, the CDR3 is CASSNSGGLTDTQYF.

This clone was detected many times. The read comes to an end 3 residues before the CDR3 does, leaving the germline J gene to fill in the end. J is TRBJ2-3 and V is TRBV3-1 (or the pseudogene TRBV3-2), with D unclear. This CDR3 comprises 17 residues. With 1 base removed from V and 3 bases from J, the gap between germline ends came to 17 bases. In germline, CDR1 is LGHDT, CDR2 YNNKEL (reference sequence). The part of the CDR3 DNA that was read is TGTGCCAGCAGCCAAGGCCGACTGAGCCTCCAGACAGATACG. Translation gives CASSQGRLSLQTDT. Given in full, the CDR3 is CASSQGRLSLQTDTQYF.

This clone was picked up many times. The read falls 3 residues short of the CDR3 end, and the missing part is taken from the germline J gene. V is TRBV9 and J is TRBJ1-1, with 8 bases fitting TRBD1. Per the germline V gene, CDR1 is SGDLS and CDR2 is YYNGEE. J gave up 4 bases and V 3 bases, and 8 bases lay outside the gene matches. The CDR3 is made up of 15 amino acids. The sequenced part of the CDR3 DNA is TGTGCCAGCAGCGCGAGGACAGGGTTCTCCACTGAA. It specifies CASSARTGFSTE. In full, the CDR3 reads CASSARTGFSTEAFF.

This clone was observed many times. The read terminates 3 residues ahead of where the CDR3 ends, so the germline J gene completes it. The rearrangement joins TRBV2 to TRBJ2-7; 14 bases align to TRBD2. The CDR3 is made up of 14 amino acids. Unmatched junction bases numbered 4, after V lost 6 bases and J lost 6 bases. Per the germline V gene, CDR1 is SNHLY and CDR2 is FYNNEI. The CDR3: CASRIGTSGSEQYF. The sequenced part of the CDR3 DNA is TGTGCCAGCAGGATTGGGACTAGCGGGAGCGAG.

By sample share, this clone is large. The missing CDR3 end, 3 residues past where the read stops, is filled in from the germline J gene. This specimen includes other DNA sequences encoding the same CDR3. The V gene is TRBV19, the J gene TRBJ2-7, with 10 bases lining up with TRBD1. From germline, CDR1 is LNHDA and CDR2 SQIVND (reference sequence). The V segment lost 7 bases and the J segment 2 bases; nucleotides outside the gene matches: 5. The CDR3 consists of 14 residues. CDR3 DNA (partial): TGTGCCAGTACCACGGGACAGGGGCCCTACGAG. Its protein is CASTTGQGPYE. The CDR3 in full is CASTTGQGPYEQYF.

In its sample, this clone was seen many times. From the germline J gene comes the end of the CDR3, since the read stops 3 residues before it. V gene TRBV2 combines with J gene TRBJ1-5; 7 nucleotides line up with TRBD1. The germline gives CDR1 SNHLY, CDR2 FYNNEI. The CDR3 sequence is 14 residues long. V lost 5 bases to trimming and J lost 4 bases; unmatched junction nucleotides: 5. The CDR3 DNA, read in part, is TGTGCCAGCAGTCTGACAGGGTTAAATCAGCCC. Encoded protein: CASSLTGLNQP. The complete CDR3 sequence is CASSLTGLNQPQHF.

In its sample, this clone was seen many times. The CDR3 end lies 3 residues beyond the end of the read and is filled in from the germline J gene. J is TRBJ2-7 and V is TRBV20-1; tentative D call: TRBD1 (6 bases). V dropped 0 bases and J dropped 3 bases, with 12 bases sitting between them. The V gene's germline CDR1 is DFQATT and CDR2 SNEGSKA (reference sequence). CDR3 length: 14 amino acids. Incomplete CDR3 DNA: TGCAGTGCTAGAGATGCAGGGGCCAACTACGAG. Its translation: CSARDAGANYE. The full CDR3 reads CSARDAGANYEQYF.

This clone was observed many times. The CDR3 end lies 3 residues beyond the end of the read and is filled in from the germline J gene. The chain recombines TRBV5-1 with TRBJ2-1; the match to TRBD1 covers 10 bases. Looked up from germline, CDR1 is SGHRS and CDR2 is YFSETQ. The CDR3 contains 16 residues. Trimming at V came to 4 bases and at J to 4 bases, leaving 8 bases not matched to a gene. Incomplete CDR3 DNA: TGCGCCAGCAGCCGACTGACAGGGGGCGCGTACAATGAG. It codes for CASSRLTGGAYNE. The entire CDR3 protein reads CASSRLTGGAYNEQFF.

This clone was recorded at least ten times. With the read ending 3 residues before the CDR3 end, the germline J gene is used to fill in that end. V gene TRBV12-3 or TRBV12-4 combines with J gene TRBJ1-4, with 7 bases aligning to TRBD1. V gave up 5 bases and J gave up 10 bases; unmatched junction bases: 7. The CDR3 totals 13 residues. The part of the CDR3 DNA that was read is TGTGCCAGCAGTGACAGGGCAATTGGAAAA. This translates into CASSDRAIGK. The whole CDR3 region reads CASSDRAIGKLFF.

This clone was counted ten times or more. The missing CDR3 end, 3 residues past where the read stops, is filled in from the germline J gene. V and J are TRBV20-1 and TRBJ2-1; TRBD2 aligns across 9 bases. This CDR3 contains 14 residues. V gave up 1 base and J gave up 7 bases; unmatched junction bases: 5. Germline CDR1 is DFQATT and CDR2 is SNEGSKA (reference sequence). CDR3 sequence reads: CSARAAGGANEQFF. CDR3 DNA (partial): TGCAGTGCTAGAGCAGCGGGAGGAGCGAATGAG.